This T cell receptor (beta chain) emerged from a study of identical twins. CDR3 length equals 16 residues. Trimming at V came to 4 bases and at J to 9 bases, leaving 11 bases not matched to a gene. CDR1 SEHNR and CDR2 FQNEAQ come from the germline V gene (reference sequence). As to this clonotype: Its target is not known.

Broader study findings: Zero-insertion analyses might be partly confounded by invariant T cells like MAIT and iNKT. For cord blood, abundant beta clonotypes had fewer insertions, unlike memory repertoires, which showed none.

A universal primer site was incorporated via template switching, and the cDNA contained unique molecular identifiers. TCRdb analysed the 5' RACE reads with MiXCR anew, one entry per CDR3 protein. This sample yields roughly 280,000 distinct CDR3 sequences, of which 8% to 9.5% are seen a single time; roughly 7% belongs to the top ten. In addition, the sample was reused for a study of yellow fever vaccine responses in identical twins. As reported in that work: Each twin's T cell response to the vaccine was reported to look partly convergent and partly personalized.

The source of this sequence is a woman between 18 and 29 years old in good health. This chain links TRBV7-9 with TRBJ2-1, with TRBD1 identical over 11 bases. Input material: CD8+ T cells sorted from blood. The CDR3 loop reads CASSYLTGTGGGEQFF. The CDR3 DNA follows: TGTGCCAGCAGCTATTTGACCGGGACAGGGGGTGGTGAGCAGTTCTTC.